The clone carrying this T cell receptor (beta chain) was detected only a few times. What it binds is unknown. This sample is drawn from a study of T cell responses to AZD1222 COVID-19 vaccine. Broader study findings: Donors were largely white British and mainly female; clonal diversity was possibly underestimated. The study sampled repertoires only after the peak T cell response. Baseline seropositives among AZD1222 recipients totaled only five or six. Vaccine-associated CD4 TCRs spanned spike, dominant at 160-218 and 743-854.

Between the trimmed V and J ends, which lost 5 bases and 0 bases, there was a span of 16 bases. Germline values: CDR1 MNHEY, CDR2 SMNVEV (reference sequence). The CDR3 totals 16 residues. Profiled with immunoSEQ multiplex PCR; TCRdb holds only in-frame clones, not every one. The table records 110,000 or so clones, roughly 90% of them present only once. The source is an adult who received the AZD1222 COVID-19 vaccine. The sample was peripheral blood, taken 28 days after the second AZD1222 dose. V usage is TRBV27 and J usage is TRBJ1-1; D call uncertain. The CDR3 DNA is TGTGCCAGCAGTCTGAGGGCGGAGAGAGTGAACACTGAAGCTTTCTTT. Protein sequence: CASSLRAERVNTEAFF.